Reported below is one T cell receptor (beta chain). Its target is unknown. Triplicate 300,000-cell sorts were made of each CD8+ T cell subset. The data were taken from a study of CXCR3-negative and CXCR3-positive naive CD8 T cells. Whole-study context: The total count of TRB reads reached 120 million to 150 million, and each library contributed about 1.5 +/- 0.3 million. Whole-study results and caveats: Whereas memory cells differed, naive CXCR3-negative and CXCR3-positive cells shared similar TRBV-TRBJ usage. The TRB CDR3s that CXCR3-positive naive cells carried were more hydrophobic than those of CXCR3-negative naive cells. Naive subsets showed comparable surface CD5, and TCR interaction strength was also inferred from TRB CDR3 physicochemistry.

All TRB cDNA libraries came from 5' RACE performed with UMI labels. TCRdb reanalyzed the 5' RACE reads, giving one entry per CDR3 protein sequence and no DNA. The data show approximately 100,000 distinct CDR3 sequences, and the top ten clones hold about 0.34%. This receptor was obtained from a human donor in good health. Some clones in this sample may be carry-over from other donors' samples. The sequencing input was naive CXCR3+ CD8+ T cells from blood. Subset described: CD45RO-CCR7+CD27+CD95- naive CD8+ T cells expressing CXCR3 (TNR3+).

This CDR3 is CASSANRGIDSPLHF. The chain recombines TRBV13 with TRBJ1-6; the TCRdb call, TRBD1, lacks DNA for checking. The germline V gene has CDR1 PRHDT and CDR2 FYEKMQ (reference sequence). The CDR3 loop spans 15 amino acids.